Presented here are 24 T cell receptor beta chains from one specimen sequenced in a study of blood T cell repertoires in COVID-19 (TCRdb year 2020). The method behind the library was the immunoSEQ multiplex PCR assay. In its TCRdb copy, this immuneACCESS table keeps in-frame sequences only and misses some clones. Where compared with another copy, unresolved V genes explain less than half of these, and the others have no known cause. This sample has about 210,000 clones in its table, and 82% of those were observed once. Over 4% of the sample rests with the top ten. Sequencing was done on a sample of peripheral blood. These receptors all stem from a woman between 65 and 79 years old with COVID-19, enrolled during active disease.

This sequence joins TRBV11-3 and TRBJ2-1; a possible D gene is TRBD1 (7 bases). The V gene lost 5 bases and the J gene lost 4 bases, with 15 bases spanning the gap. The CDR3 consists of 15 residues. CDR1 and CDR2 (germline): SGHNT, YENEEA. CDR3 DNA: TGTGCCAGCAGCCGACAGGGAGGCTCATACAATGAGCAGTTCTTC. This translates into CASSRQGGSYNEQFF.

The rearrangement links TRBV2 to TRBJ2-7; D remains unclear. The length of the CDR3 is 11 residues. CDR1 SNHLY and CDR2 FYNNEI come from the germline V gene. Trimming removed 3 bases from V and 8 bases from J, with 8 bases in between. The CDR3 DNA reads TGTGCCAGCAGTGACGGTTACCAGCAGTACTTC. This codes for CASSDGYQQYF.

As to this clone: Other DNA sequences in this specimen translate into the identical CDR3. The rearrangement joins TRBV5-1 to TRBJ2-1; TRBD2 agrees at 11 bases. The junction had 4 bases not matched to a gene; V was cut back by 4 bases and J by 4 bases. This CDR3 comprises 15 residues. Germline CDR1 reads SGHRS; CDR2 reads YFSETQ. The CDR3 sequence is CASSPGTSGYNEQFF. Here the CDR3 DNA reads TGCGCCAGCAGCCCAGGGACTAGCGGATACAATGAGCAGTTCTTC.

In its sample, this clone was seen a few times. The chain links TRBV10-3 to TRBJ1-2; weak D call: TRBD1 (6 bases). The germline V gene encodes CDR1 ENHRY and CDR2 SYGVKD. This CDR3 spans 15 amino acids. V shed 5 bases and J shed 1 base, with 14 bases lying between them. The CDR3 DNA reads as TGTGCCATCAGTACAGGGAAGGTGATTAACTATGGCTACACCTTC. It specifies CAISTGKVINYGYTF.

The J gene is TRBJ1-2, the V gene TRBV28, with D tentatively TRBD1 (6 bases). Germline CDR1 MDHEN, CDR2 SYDVKM. Trimming stripped 10 bases from V and 7 bases from J, with 28 bases between. This CDR3 contains 16 residues. The chain's CDR3 is CATQGGAGANSRGYTF. In nucleotides, the CDR3 is TGTGCCACCCAAGGGGGTGCAGGGGCCAATTCTCGTGGCTACACCTTC.

This chain uses TRBV7-9 with TRBJ2-3; 9 bases are shared with TRBD2. Germline loops: CDR1 SEHNR, CDR2 FQNEAQ (reference sequence). Trimming cost V 1 base and J 4 bases; bases outside gene matches: 0. The CDR3 is 14 amino acids. CDR3: CASSLGLAADTQYF. As DNA, the CDR3 is TGTGCCAGCAGCTTAGGACTAGCGGCAGATACGCAGTATTTT.

The CDR3: CASSLQENIQYF. CDR3 DNA sequence: TGTGCCAGCAGCTTACAGGAAAACATTCAGTACTTC. The V gene is TRBV5-4, the J gene TRBJ2-4, with D possibly matching TRBD1 (5 bases). Trimming took 2 bases from V and 5 from J, leaving 5 bases between them. CDR3 length equals 12 residues. Germline loops: CDR1 SGHNT, CDR2 YYREEE (reference sequence).

The chain employs TRBV18 and TRBJ1-2, with D perhaps matching TRBD1 (6 bases). V was clipped by 6 bases and J by 4 bases, with 18 bases between them. Germline values: CDR1 KGHSH, CDR2 LQKENI. CDR3 size: 15 residues. CDR3 amino acids: CASSTGQSTLYGYTF. In nucleotides, the CDR3 is TGTGCCAGCTCCACAGGACAGTCTACACTCTATGGCTACACCTTC.

This clone was seen more than once but under ten times. The chain uses TRBV27 and TRBJ2-7, with 10 bases fitting TRBD2. Per germline, CDR1 MNHEY and CDR2 SMNVEV (reference sequence). After removal of 5 bases from V and 3 bases from J, the junction contained 10 bases not matched to a gene. The CDR3 is made up of 16 amino acids. CDR3 nucleotide sequence: TGTGCCAGCAGTGAGAGCACTAGCGGGGAGTGCTACGAGCAGTACTTC. This translates into CASSESTSGECYEQYF.

Only one count was recorded for this clone. The chain employs TRBV5-1 and TRBJ1-2, with a possible D match to TRBD1 (5 bases). The germline V gene has CDR1 SGHRS and CDR2 YFSETQ. Trimming removed 4 bases from V and 4 bases from J, with 14 bases in between. This CDR3 is 14 amino acids long. CDR3 loop: CASSLEQVRYGYTF. The CDR3 DNA sequence: TGCGCCAGCAGCCTCGAACAGGTCCGCTATGGCTACACCTTC.

CDR3 nucleotide sequence: TGTGCCAGCAGCTTGTCCTTAGGGGGCTCTTCCCATTCACCCCTCCACTTT. Translated: CASSLSLGGSSHSPLHF. V and J are TRBV11-2 and TRBJ1-6; the match to TRBD1 covers 7 bases. The V segment lost 3 bases and the J segment 8 bases; nucleotides outside the gene matches: 13. The CDR3 consists of 17 residues. Germline CDR1 SGHAT, CDR2 FQNNGV. The variable domain in full, completed from reference TRBV11-2 and TRBJ1-6, reads EAGVAQSPRYKIIEKRQSVAFWCNPISGHATLYWYQQILGQGPKLLIQFQNNGVVDDSQLPKDRFSAERLKGVDSTLKIQPAKLEDSAVYLCASSLSLGGSSHSPLHFGNGTRLTVT.

The chain uses TRBV27 and TRBJ2-7; D may be TRBD2 (5 bases). This CDR3 region has 15 residues. The V gene lost 2 bases and the J gene lost 0 bases, with 11 bases spanning the gap. Germline CDR1 and CDR2: MNHEY and SMNVEV (reference sequence). In nucleotides, the CDR3 is TGTGCCAGCAGTTTAACCCAGCGGAGCTCCTACGAGCAGTACTTC. Protein product: CASSLTQRSSYEQYF.

In its sample, this clone was seen a few times. This chain joins TRBV7-6 and TRBJ2-2; TRBD2 matches at 11 bases. Germline V lookup: CDR1 SGHVS, CDR2 FNYEAQ. CDR3 length: 16 residues. V gave up 4 bases and J gave up 4 bases; unmatched junction bases: 5. For the CDR3, the DNA is TGTGCCAGCAGCTCACTAGCGGGAGTGAGCACCGGGGAGCTGTTTTTT. It encodes CASSSLAGVSTGELFF.

The chain is built from TRBV7-9 and TRBJ2-5; 8 bases align to TRBD1. CDR3 length: 15 residues. Germline CDR1 is SEHNR and CDR2 is FQNEAQ (reference sequence). V was pared by 0 bases and J by 3 bases, with 3 bases of the junction left unmatched. In DNA form, the CDR3 reads TGTGCCAGCAGCTTAGCAGCAGGGGGCGAAGAGACCCAGTACTTC. Translated, it gives CASSLAAGGEETQYF.

The rearrangement links TRBV27 to TRBJ2-1, with 8 bases matching TRBD1. CDR1 is MNHEY and CDR2 is SMNVEV in the germline V gene (reference sequence). With V trimmed by 3 bases and J by 9 bases, 7 bases remained unmatched. The CDR3 totals 14 residues. The CDR3 protein is CASSFRQGSTEQFF. The CDR3 DNA reads TGTGCCAGCAGTTTTCGACAGGGGAGCACTGAGCAGTTCTTC.

V gene TRBV19 combines with J gene TRBJ2-2; tentative D call: TRBD2 (7 bases). This CDR3 has 14 residues. Between the trimmed V and J ends, which lost 5 bases and 4 bases, there was a span of 11 bases. Looked up from germline, CDR1 is LNHDA and CDR2 is SQIVND (reference sequence). In DNA, the CDR3 is TGTGCCAGTAGTGAGAGGGGGGGCACCGGGGAGCTGTTTTTT. Amino acids: CASSERGGTGELFF.

A single count supports this clone. Here the CDR3 DNA reads TGTGCCAGCCGGTCAGGGACATCCGTCTACGAGCAGTACTTC. It translates to CASRSGTSVYEQYF. The chain uses TRBV28 and TRBJ2-7; perhaps TRBD1 as D (6 bases). Germline CDR1 reads MDHEN; CDR2 reads SYDVKM. This CDR3 is 14 amino acids long. The V end lost 8 bases, the J end lost 3 bases, and 17 bases lay between the germline ends.

The chain combines TRBV2 with TRBJ1-2; possible D gene TRBD1, 6 bases. Germline CDR1 is SNHLY and CDR2 is FYNNEI. This CDR3 has 14 amino acids. V lost 6 bases to trimming and J lost 7 bases, with 18 bases between them. The CDR3: CASRKQQGTGGYTF. CDR3 in DNA: TGTGCCAGCAGAAAACAACAGGGTACCGGTGGCTACACCTTC.

The rearrangement uses TRBV18 and TRBJ2-3; D gene uncertain. Per the germline V gene, CDR1 is KGHSH and CDR2 is LQKENI. V was shortened by 2 bases and J by 4 bases, with 10 bases between the two germline ends. This CDR3 spans 14 amino acids. CDR3 in DNA: TGTGCCAGCTCACCAATGTCCCAGGCAGATACGCAGTATTTT. This codes for CASSPMSQADTQYF.

This sequence joins TRBV6-5 and TRBJ2-1; TRBD1 matches at 9 bases. Trimming removed 10 bases from V and 2 bases from J; junction bases left unmatched: 3. This CDR3 has 13 amino acids. The germline V gene encodes CDR1 MNHEY and CDR2 SVGAGI. Here the CDR3 DNA reads TGTGCCATCCGGGACAGGGCCTACAATGAGCAGTTCTTC. As protein: CAIRDRAYNEQFF.

The V call is TRBV13, the J call TRBJ2-5; possible D gene TRBD2, 5 bases. The V and J ends lost 5 bases and 2 bases respectively, with 9 bases between them. This CDR3 contains 13 residues. Germline V CDR1 and CDR2: PRHDT, FYEKMQ (reference sequence). The CDR3 region has the DNA TGTGCCAGCAGCCCTCCGGGACAAGAGACCCAGTACTTC. Translation gives CASSPPGQETQYF.

The chain couples TRBV20-1 to TRBJ1-2; D is possibly TRBD1 (5 bases). Trimming cost V 5 bases and J 7 bases, with 8 bases left between them. Looked up from germline, CDR1 is DFQATT and CDR2 is SNEGSKA (reference sequence). The CDR3 has 10 residues. The DNA for the CDR3 is TGCAGTGCTCCCCAGGGTGGCTACACCTTC. It translates to CSAPQGGYTF.

The chain links TRBV7-2 to TRBJ1-5; 10 nucleotides match TRBD1. J was trimmed by 7 bases and V by 1 base; bases with no gene match: 4. In germline, CDR1 is SGHTA, CDR2 FQGNSA. CDR3 size: 15 residues. CDR3 sequence (DNA): TGTGCCAGCAGCTTAGGCGGGACAGGGGAACAGCCCCAGCATTTT. This translates into CASSLGGTGEQPQHF.

The J gene is TRBJ1-4, the V gene TRBV28, with TRBD1 matching 8 bases. The CDR3 extends over 15 amino acids. V lost 5 bases to trimming and J lost 6 bases; unmatched junction nucleotides: 8. Germline CDR1 MDHEN, CDR2 SYDVKM. The CDR3 sequence is CASSDRGLGDEKLFF. CDR3 nucleotide sequence: TGTGCCAGCAGTGACAGGGGCCTCGGGGATGAAAAACTGTTTTTT.